One and the same sample provided the 12 T cell receptor beta chains below, sequenced in a study of blood T cell repertoires in COVID-19 (dated by TCRdb to about 2020). Libraries came from the immunoSEQ multiplex PCR assay. Held by TCRdb, this immuneACCESS table contains in-frame sequences only and omits some clones. Under half of the omission traces to an unresolved V gene where checked; the cause of the rest is unknown. Present in this sample are 200,000 to 250,000 clones, roughly 88% of which were seen just once. The ten largest clonotypes hold roughly 14% of the sample. The sequenced sample consisted of PBMCs or T cells enriched from blood (not recorded which). These receptor sequences come from a woman between 50 and 59 years old with acute COVID-19.

This clone showed up just once. This chain connects TRBV27 to TRBJ1-2, with D perhaps TRBD1 (5 bases). The germline V gene has CDR1 MNHEY and CDR2 SMNVEV (reference sequence). Trimming took 7 bases from V and 5 from J, leaving 17 bases between them. The CDR3 is 14 amino acids. The CDR3 sequence: CASTAVGRGYGYTF. The DNA for the CDR3 is TGTGCCAGCACCGCGGTGGGGAGGGGATATGGCTACACCTTC.

DNA for the CDR3: TGTGCCAGCAGCTTGCGCGGCAGCCCTGTGGCCAACGTCCTGACTTTC. It specifies CASSLRGSPVANVLTF. The rearrangement uses TRBV5-8 and TRBJ2-6, with D unresolved. The CDR3 totals 16 residues. The V gene's germline CDR1 is SGHTS and CDR2 YDEGEE. V dropped 1 base and J dropped 6 bases, with 14 bases sitting between them. Based on the CDR3 plus reference TRBV5-8 and TRBJ2-6, the full variable domain is EAGVTQSPTHLIKTRGQQATLRCSPISGHTSVYWYQQALGLGLQFLLWYDEGEERNRGNFPPRFSGRQFPNYSSELNVNALELEDSALYLCASSLRGSPVANVLTFGAGSRLTVL.

The CDR3, as DNA: TGTGCCAGCAGTCTTACTAACTATGGCTACACCTTC. Translated: CASSLTNYGYTF. The chain carries TRBV28 and TRBJ1-2, with unresolved D. Trimming pared 5 bases from V and 0 bases from J, leaving 4 bases between. The CDR3 has 12 amino acids. The V gene's germline CDR1 is MDHEN and CDR2 SYDVKM.

This clone appeared a single time. This chain uses TRBV21-1 with TRBJ2-1; TRBD1, as called in the table, went unchecked against the DNA. TRBV21-1 has pseudogene status. The CDR3 covers 14 residues. CDR3: CASRNRVVNNEQFF. The DNA of the CDR3 is TGTGCCAGCAGAAACAGGGTGGTGAACAATGAGCAGTTCTTC.

The chain combines TRBV19 with TRBJ2-7; tentative D call: TRBD2 (6 bases). Germline CDR1 reads LNHDA; CDR2 reads SQIVND (reference sequence). The CDR3 sequence is 15 residues long. V lost 6 bases and J lost 1, with 16 bases in between. The CDR3 here is CASREGVANSYEQYF. The CDR3 region has the DNA TGTGCCAGTAGGGAGGGAGTCGCGAATTCCTACGAGCAGTACTTC.

The chain is built from TRBV7-8 and TRBJ1-1, with D hard to call. Germline-derived CDR1 and CDR2 are SGHVS and FQNEAQ. Trimming cost V 6 bases and J 3 bases, with 11 bases left between them. The CDR3 contains 13 residues. The CDR3 DNA is TGTGCCAGCAGTCAAGGGAGAGACACTGAAGCTTTCTTT. Amino acid sequence: CASSQGRDTEAFF.

The rearrangement joins TRBV18 to TRBJ2-7, with a possible D match to TRBD1 (6 bases). The V and J ends lost 3 bases and 2 bases respectively, with 8 bases between them. Germline CDR1 KGHSH, CDR2 LQKENI. CDR3 length: 13 amino acids. The CDR3 loop reads CASSPTGTYEQYF. CDR3 bases: TGTGCCAGCTCACCTACAGGGACCTACGAGCAGTACTTC. Full variable domain (outside the CDR3, taken from reference TRBV18 and TRBJ2-7): NAGVMQNPRHLVRRRGQEARLRCSPMKGHSHVYWYRQLPEEGLKFMVYLQKENIIDESGMPKERFSAEFPKEGPSILRIQQVVRGDSAAYFCASSPTGTYEQYFGPGTRLTVT.

The chain combines TRBV3-1 (or the pseudogene TRBV3-2) with TRBJ2-1, with D hard to call. Trimming removed 1 base at V and 7 bases at J, with 11 bases between. The CDR3 is 14 residues long. From germline, CDR1 is LGHDT and CDR2 YNNKEL (reference sequence). The CDR3 loop is CASSQGVSLNEQFF. The CDR3 nucleotides read TGTGCCAGCAGCCAAGGCGTAAGTCTGAATGAGCAGTTCTTC.

The CDR3 nucleotides read TGTGCCAGCAGCGTAGTCGGCGGGAGGGACACCGGGGAGCTGTTTTTT. Amino acid sequence: CASSVVGGRDTGELFF. The chain employs TRBV9 and TRBJ2-2, with 9 bases identical to TRBD2. Germline CDR1 is SGDLS and CDR2 is YYNGEE. With V trimmed by 0 bases and J by 3 bases, 3 bases remained unmatched. CDR3 length: 16 residues.

The chain couples TRBV5-1 to TRBJ2-1, with 9 bases aligning to TRBD2. This CDR3 comprises 15 residues. V trimming: 3 bases; J trimming: 8 bases; junction bases outside the gene matches: 9. The germline V gene has CDR1 SGHRS and CDR2 YFSETQ. The CDR3 DNA reads TGCGCCAGCAGCTCCCTAGCGGGAAAGACCTATGAGCAGTTCTTC. This sequence encodes CASSSLAGKTYEQFF. Based on the CDR3 plus reference TRBV5-1 and TRBJ2-1, the full variable domain is KAGVTQTPRYLIKTRGQQVTLSCSPISGHRSVSWYQQTPGQGLQFLFEYFSETQRNKGNFPGRFSGRQFSNSRSEMNVSTLELGDSALYLCASSSLAGKTYEQFFGPGTRLTVL.

The chain carries TRBV18 and TRBJ1-2, with a weak D call TRBD1 (6 bases). CDR3 length equals 14 residues. CDR1 is KGHSH and CDR2 is LQKENI in the germline V gene. V was trimmed by 0 bases and J by 5 bases, leaving 10 bases between them. CDR3 nucleotide sequence: TGTGCCAGCTCACCACCGACAGGATTTTATGGCTACACCTTC. Amino acid sequence: CASSPPTGFYGYTF.

This clone came up a few times. This chain connects TRBV28 to TRBJ1-1, with TRBD1 matching 7 bases. Germline V gives CDR1 MDHEN, CDR2 SYDVKM. V lost 8 bases, J lost 1 base, and 10 bases stayed unmatched. CDR3 size: 15 residues. CDR3 region: CASLERQGKNTEAFF. The CDR3 DNA reads as TGTGCCAGCCTGGAAAGACAGGGAAAGAACACTGAAGCTTTCTTT.